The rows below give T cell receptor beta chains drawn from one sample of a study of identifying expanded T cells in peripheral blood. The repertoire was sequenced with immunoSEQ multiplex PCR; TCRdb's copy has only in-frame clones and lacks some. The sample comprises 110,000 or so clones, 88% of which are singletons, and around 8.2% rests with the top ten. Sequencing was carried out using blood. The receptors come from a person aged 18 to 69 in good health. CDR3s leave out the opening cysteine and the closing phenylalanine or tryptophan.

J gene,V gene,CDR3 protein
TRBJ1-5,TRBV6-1,ASSEYRGNQPQH
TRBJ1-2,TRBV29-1,SVAPGGGYGYT
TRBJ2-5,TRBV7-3,ASSLLAGWEETQY
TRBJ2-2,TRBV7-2,ASSLWAPSYTGELF
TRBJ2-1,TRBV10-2,ASSESGTSYNEQF
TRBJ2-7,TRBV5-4,ASSLNRGIKPYEQY
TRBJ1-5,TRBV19,ASSLGQGQTSNQPQH
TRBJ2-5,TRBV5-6,ASSLAGTGETQY
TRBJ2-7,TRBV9,ASSVNGGIKSYEQY
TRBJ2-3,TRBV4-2,ASSQDLASGGSTQY
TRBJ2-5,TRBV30,AWTGTGGQETQY
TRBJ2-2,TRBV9,ASSSLYDKDTGELF
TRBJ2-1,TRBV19,ASSMGQGSNEQF
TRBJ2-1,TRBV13,ASSTLQGRVTYNEQF
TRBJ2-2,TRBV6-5,ASSRSLSSTGELF
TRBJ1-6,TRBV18,ASSPGTGRISLH
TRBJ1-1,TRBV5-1,ASRKTPNTEAF
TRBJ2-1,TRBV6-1,ASSERETGPSNEQF
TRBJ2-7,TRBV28,ASSLRRGEQY
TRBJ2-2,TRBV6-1,ASSEDGAGELF